This T cell receptor (beta chain) was obtained from a study of beta chain features in type 1 diabetes. The sample holds a few counts of this clone. The whole isolated RNA underwent reverse transcription, so sequencing captured expressed TCRB transcripts. The repertoire was sequenced with immunoSEQ multiplex PCR; TCRdb's copy has only in-frame clones and lacks some. The sample records 400,000 to 600,000 clones, approximately 30% being singletons. Looked up from germline, CDR1 is SGDLS and CDR2 is YYNGEE. The CDR3 spans 14 residues. The V end lost 4 bases, the J end lost 0 bases, and 10 bases lay between the germline ends.

The specimen was naive CD4+ T cells from blood. The clonotype originates from a man in his late teens or twenties in good health. This chain uses TRBV9 with TRBJ2-5; the D gene is possibly TRBD1 (6 bases). The CDR3 reads CASSPPGDQETQYF. DNA for the CDR3: TGTGCCAGCAGCCCCCCAGGGGACCAAGAGACCCAGTACTTC.